This T cell receptor beta chain stems from a study of T cell repertoires in cytomegalovirus infection. This clonotype was counted a few times. No antigen is known for it. TCRdb passed the reads through MiXCR, listing each CDR3 protein once. Seen here are about 830,000 distinct CDR3 sequences, roughly 33% observed once, and the top ten hold roughly 12%. This CDR3 has 18 amino acids. Trimming cost V 5 bases and J 4 bases, with 26 bases left between them. The germline V gene has CDR1 LNHNV and CDR2 YYDKDF (reference sequence). The sample consisted of cultured CD8+ T cells from PBMCs, taken from culture after CMV antigen stimulation. The rearrangement links TRBV15 to TRBJ1-2, with a tentative D call TRBD1 (6 bases). The clonotype originates from a human donor in good health (CMV status not recorded). Some clones in this sample may be carry-over from other donors' samples. The CDR3 nucleotides are TGTGCCACCAGCGGAGGGGATTGGCGGCAGGGGAATTTCTATGGCTACACCTTC. Translated: CATSGGDWRQGNFYGYTF.